Here is one TCR beta chain with its context. This entry comes from a study of blood T cell repertoires in COVID-19. Study summary: The samples span acute and convalescent COVID-19 from the United States, Italy and Spain. Nucleic acid was either cDNA or gDNA, and it came from T cells, B-cell-depleted T cells, or PBMCs.

How the authors handled the data: The authors estimated nucleated cell counts from reference gene primer amplification. The assay was immunoSEQ multiplex PCR, and TCRdb's table has in-frame clones only and misses some. That table furnishes V, J and clone size, whereas the DNA furnished D and trimming. The table includes 400,000 to 500,000 clones, roughly 89% detected once. Trimming removed 6 bases at V and 4 bases at J, with 4 bases between. The CDR3 totals 11 residues. This receptor was taken from a woman aged 25 to 39 with active or convalescent COVID-19. The sequencing sample was made of peripheral blood. The chain links TRBV12-3 or TRBV12-4 to TRBJ2-1; the D is unclear. In DNA form, the CDR3 reads TGTGCCAGCAGCCTGTACAATGAGCAGTTCTTC. As protein: CASSLYNEQFF.